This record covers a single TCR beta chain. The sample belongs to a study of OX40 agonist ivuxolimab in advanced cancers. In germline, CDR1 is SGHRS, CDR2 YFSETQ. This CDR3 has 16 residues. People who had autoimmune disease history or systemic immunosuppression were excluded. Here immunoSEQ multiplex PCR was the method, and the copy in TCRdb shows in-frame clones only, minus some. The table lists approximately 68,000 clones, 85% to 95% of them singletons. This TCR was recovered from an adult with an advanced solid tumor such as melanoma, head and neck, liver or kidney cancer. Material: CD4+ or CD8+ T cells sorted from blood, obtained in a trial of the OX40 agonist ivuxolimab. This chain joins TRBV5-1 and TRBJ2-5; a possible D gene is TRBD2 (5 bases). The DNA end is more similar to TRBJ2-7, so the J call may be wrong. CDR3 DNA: TGCGCCAGCAGCTTGGTTTGGGAGAATCGCCGGCACGAGCAGTACTTC. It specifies CASSLVWENRRHEQYF.